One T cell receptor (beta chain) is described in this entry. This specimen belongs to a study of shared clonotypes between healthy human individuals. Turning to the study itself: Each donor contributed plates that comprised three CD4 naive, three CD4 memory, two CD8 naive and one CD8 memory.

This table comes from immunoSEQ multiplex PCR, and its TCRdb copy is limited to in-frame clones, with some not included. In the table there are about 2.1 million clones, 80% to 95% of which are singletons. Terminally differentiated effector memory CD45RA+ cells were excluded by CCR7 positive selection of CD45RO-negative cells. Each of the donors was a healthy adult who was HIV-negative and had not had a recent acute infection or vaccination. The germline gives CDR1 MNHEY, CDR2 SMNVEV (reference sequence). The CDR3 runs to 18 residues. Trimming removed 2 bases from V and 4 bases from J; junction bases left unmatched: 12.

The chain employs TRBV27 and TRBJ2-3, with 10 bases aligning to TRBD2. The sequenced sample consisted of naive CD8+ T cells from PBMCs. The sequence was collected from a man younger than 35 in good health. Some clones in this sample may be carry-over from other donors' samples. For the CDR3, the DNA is TGTGCCAGCAGTTTACTAGCGGGAGCGGTAGGTCGATCAGATACGCAGTATTTT. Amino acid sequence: CASSLLAGAVGRSDTQYF.